This T cell receptor beta chain was identified in a study of blood T cell repertoires in COVID-19. The CDR3 loop spans 15 amino acids. The germline V gene encodes CDR1 LGHDT and CDR2 YNNKEL (reference sequence). The V end lost 2 bases, the J end lost 2 bases, and 13 bases lay between the germline ends. As originally analysed: Amplification of reference gene primers was used by the study to estimate nucleated cell counts. Assay used: immunoSEQ multiplex PCR; TCRdb lists only in-frame clones, some missing. V and J calls and clone size are given by that table; D and trimming were obtained from the DNA. The repertoire consists of about 320,000 clones, with more than 70% occurring once and the leading ten covering 1.5% to 2%.

The sample comprised peripheral blood. The source of this sequence is a woman between 50 and 59 years old with acute or convalescent COVID-19. The J gene is TRBJ2-7, the V gene TRBV3-1 (or the pseudogene TRBV3-2); D might be TRBD1 (6 bases). CDR3 DNA sequence: TGTGCCAGCAGCCAAATGGGACAAGCCGCCTACGAGCAGTACTTC. Its translation: CASSQMGQAAYEQYF.